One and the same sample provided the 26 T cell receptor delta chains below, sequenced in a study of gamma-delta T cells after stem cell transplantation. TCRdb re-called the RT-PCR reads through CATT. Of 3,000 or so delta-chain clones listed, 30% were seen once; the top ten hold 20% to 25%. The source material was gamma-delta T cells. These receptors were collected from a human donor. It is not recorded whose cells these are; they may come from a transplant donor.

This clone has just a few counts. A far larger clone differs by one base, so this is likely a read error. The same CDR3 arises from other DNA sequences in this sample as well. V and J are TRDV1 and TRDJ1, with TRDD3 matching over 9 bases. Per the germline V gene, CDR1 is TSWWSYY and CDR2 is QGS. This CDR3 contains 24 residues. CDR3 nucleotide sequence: TGTGCCCTTGGGGACTTTCCTACGAACATACCTATACTGGGGGAGATCAGGTACACCGATAAACTCATCTTT. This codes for CALGDFPTNIPILGEIRYTDKLIF.

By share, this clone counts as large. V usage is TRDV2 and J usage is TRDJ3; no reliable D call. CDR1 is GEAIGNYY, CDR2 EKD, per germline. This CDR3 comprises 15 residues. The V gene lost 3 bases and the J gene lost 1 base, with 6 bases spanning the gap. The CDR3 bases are TGTGCCTGTGACGGCCTTTCCTGGGACACCCGACAGATGTTTTTC. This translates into CACDGLSWDTRQMFF.

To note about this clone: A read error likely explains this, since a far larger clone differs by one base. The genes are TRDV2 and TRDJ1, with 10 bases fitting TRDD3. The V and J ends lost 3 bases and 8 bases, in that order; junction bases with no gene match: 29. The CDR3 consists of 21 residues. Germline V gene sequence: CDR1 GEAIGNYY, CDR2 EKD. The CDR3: CACDELGDRAIQIRKISKLIF. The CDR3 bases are TGTGCCTGTGACGAACTGGGGGATCGGGCGATCCAAATTCGCAAAATTTCAAAACTCATCTTT.

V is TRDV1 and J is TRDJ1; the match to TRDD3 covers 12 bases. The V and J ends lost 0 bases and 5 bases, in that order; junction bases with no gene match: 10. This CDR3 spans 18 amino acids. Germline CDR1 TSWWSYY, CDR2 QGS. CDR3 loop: CALGELETVLGDTDKLIF. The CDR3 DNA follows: TGTGCTCTTGGGGAACTAGAAACGGTACTGGGGGATACAGATAAACTCATCTTT.

CDR3 sequence reads: CALGELRASGYRSGYTDKLIF. The CDR3 bases are TGTGCTCTTGGGGAACTTCGCGCCAGTGGATACCGCTCCGGGTACACCGATAAACTCATCTTT. V and J are TRDV1 and TRDJ1, with D possibly being TRDD3 (6 bases). Germline CDR1 TSWWSYY, CDR2 QGS. CDR3 size: 21 residues. V shed 0 bases and J shed 0 bases, with 26 bases lying between them.

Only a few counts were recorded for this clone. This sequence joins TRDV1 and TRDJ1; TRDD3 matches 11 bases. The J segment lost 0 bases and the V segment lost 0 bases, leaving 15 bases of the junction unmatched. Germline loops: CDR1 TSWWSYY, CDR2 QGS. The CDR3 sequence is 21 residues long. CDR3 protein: CALGELEYWGINGGYTDKLIF. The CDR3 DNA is TGTGCTCTTGGGGAACTAGAGTACTGGGGGATAAATGGGGGGTACACCGATAAACTCATCTTT.

The CDR3 nucleotides are TGTGCCTGTGACTCTTTACTGGGGGATACGCGGGGTAAACTCATCTTT. Its translation is CACDSLLGDTRGKLIF. This chain links TRDV2 with TRDJ1; 13 nucleotides align to TRDD3. CDR3 length: 16 amino acids. Germline CDR1 is GEAIGNYY and CDR2 is EKD. Trimming took 3 bases from V and 7 from J; bases not matched to a gene: 10.

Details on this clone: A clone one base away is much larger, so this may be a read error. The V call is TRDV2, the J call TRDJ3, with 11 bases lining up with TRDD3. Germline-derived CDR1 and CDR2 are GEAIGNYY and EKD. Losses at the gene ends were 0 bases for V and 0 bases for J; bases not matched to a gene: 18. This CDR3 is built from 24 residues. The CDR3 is CACDTATSGGYAVTSSWDTRQMFF. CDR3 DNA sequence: TGTGCCTGTGACACCGCTACTAGTGGGGGATACGCAGTGACTAGCTCCTGGGACACCCGACAGATGTTTTTC.

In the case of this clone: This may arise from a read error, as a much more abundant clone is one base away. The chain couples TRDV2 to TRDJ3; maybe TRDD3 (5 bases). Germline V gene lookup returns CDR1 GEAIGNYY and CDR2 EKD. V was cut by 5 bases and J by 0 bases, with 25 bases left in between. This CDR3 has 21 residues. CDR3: CACGRVMRDPSNSWDTRQMFF. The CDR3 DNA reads TGTGCCTGTGGCAGAGTTATGCGGGATCCAAGCAACTCCTGGGACACCCGACAGATGTTTTTC.

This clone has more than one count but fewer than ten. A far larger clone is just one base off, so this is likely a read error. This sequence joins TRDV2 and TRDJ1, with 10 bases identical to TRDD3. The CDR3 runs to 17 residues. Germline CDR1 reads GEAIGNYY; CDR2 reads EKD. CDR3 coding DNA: TGTGCCCGTGACACCGTGGAAAGTGGGGGATACCCCGATAAACTCATCTTT. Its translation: CARDTVESGGYPDKLIF.

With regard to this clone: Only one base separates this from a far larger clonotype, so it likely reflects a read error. The CDR3 reads CACDSIQSWLGDDADKLIF. As DNA, the CDR3 is TGTGCCTGTGACTCTATACAATCCTGGCTGGGGGATGACGCCGATAAACTCATCTTT. The rearrangement links TRDV2 to TRDJ1; TRDD3 agrees at 9 bases. Germline trimming cut 3 bases from V and 3 bases from J; bases unmatched to any gene: 19. Germline values: CDR1 GEAIGNYY, CDR2 EKD. This CDR3 region has 19 residues.

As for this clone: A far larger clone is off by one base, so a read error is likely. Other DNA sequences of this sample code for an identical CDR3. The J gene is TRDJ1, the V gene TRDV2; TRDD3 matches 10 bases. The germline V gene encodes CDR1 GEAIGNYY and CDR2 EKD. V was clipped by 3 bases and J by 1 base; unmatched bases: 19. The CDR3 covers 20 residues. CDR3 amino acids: CACDPLVPELGDKGTDKLIF. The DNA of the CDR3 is TGTGCCTGTGACCCATTGGTCCCCGAGCTGGGGGATAAGGGCACCGATAAACTCATCTTT.

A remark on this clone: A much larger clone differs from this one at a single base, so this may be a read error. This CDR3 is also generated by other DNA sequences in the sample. CDR3 loop: CACDLLGDDTDKLIF. The CDR3 DNA reads as TGCGCCTGTGACCTACTGGGGGACGACACCGATAAACTCATCTTT. J is TRDJ1 and V is TRDV2; 9 bases map to TRDD3. The CDR3 runs to 15 residues. CDR1 and CDR2 (germline): GEAIGNYY, EKD.

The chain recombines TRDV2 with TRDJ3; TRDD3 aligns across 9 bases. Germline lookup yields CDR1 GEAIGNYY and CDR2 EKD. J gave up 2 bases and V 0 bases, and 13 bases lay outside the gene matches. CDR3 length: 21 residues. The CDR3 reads CACDTEAYGGYRPWDTRQMFF. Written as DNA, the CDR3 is TGTGCCTGTGACACCGAAGCTTATGGGGGATATCGCCCCTGGGACACCCGACAGATGTTTTTC.

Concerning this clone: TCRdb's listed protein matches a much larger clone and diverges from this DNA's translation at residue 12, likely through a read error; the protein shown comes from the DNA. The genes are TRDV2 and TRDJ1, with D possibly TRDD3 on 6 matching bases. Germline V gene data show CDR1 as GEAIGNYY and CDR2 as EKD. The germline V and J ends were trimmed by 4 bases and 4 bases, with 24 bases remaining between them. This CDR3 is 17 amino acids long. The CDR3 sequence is CACDPLTGKNYIDKLIF. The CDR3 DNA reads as TGTGCCTGTGATCCTCTCACTGGGAAGAATTACATCGATAAACTCATCTTT.

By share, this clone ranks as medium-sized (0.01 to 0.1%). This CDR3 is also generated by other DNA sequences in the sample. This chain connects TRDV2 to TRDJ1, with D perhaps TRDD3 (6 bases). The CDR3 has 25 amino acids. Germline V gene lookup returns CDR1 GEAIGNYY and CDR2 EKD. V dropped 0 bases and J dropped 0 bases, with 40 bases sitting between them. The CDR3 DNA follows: TGTGCCTGTGACACCGTGGGTCCGGGGTTGGGGGTATTACGACCATATAAAGGCTACACCGATAAACTCATCTTT. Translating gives CACDTVGPGLGVLRPYKGYTDKLIF.

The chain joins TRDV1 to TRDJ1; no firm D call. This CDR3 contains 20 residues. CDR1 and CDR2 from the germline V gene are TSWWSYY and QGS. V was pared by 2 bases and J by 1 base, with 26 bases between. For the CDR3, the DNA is TGTGCTCTTGGGGAAAGGGCTACACCTCAATCACCTTTCTCCACCGATAAACTCATCTTT. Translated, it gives CALGERATPQSPFSTDKLIF.

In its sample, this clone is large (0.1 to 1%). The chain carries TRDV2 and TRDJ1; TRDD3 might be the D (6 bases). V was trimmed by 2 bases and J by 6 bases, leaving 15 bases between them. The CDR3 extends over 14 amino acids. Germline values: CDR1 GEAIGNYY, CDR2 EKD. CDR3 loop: CACDMWGSDNKLIF. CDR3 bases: TGTGCCTGTGACATGTGGGGATCCGATAATAAACTCATCTTT.

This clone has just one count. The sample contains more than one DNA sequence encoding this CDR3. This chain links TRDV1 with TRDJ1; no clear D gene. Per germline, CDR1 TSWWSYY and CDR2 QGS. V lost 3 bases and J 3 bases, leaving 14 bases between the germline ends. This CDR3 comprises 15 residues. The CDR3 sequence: CALGELKGHPDKLIF. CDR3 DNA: TGTGCTCTTGGGGAGCTAAAGGGCCACCCCGATAAACTCATCTTT.

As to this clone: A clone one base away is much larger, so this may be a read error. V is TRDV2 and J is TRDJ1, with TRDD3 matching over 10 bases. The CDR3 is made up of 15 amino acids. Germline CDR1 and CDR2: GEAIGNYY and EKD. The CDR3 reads CASDVVGDTPDKLIF. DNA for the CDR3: TGTGCCAGTGACGTGGTGGGGGATACCCCCGATAAACTCATCTTT.

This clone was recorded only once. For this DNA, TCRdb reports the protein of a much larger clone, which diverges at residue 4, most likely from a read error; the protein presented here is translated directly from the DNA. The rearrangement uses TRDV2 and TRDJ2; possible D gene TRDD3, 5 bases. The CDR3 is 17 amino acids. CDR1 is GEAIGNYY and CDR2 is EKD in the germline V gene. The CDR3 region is CACGTLSRGAGTAQLFF. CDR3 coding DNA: TGTGCCTGTGGCACTTTAAGTCGGGGGGCTGGGACAGCACAACTATTCTTT.

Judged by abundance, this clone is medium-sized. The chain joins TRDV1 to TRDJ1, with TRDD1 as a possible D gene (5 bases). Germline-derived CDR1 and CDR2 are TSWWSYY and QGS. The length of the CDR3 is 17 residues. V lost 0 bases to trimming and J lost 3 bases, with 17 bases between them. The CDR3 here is CALGELVFIVSPDKLIF. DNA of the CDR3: TGTGCTCTTGGGGAACTAGTTTTTATAGTTTCCCCCGATAAACTCATCTTT.

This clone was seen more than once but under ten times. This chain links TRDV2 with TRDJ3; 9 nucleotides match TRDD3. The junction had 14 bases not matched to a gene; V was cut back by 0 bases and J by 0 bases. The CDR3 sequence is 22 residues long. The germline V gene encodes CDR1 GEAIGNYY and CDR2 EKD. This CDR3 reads CACDTGGLGDPTSSWDTRQMFF. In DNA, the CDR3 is TGTGCCTGTGACACCGGGGGGCTGGGGGATCCTACTAGCTCCTGGGACACCCGACAGATGTTTTTC.

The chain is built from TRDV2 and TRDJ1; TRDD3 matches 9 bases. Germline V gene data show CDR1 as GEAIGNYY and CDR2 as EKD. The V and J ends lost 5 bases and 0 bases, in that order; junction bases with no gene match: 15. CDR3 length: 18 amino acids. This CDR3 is CACGPLRVLGDHTDKLIF. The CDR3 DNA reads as TGTGCCTGTGGCCCCCTCCGCGTACTGGGGGACCACACCGATAAACTCATCTTT.

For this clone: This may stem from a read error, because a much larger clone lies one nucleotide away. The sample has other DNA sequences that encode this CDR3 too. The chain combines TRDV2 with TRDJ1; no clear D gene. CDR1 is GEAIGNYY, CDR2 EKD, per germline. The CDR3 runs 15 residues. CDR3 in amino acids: CACDTVGGVDDKLIF. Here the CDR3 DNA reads TGCGCCTGTGACACCGTGGGTGGAGTAGACGATAAACTCATCTTT.

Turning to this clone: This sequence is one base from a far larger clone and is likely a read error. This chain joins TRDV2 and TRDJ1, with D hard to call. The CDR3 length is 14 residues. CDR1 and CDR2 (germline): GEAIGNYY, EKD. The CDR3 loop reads CACDTLGNLDKFIF. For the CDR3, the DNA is TGTGCCTGTGACACCTTGGGTAACCTCGATAAATTCATCTTT.